This is a list of T cell receptor beta chains from one sample in a study of cytomegalovirus exposure and HLA in healthy donors. Sequencing used immunoSEQ multiplex PCR; TCRdb keeps in-frame clones, though not all of them. The table lists 150,000 to 200,000 clones, roughly 84% of them singletons. The sample taken for sequencing was PBMCs. These receptors all stem from a man aged 18 to 35 in good health and CMV-seropositive. The CDR3 runs from the conserved cysteine through the conserved F or W. Each record gives: D gene, J gene, V gene, CDR3 protein. The D gene is left open where the match is weak.

d_call: -; j_call: TRBJ2-1; v_call: TRBV5-4; cdr3_aa: CASSLINSEQFF
d_call: -; j_call: TRBJ1-1; v_call: TRBV28; cdr3_aa: CASSTGLVGNTEAFF
d_call: -; j_call: TRBJ1-2; v_call: TRBV28; cdr3_aa: CATIAGANSYGYTF
d_call: -; j_call: TRBJ2-7; v_call: TRBV6-1; cdr3_aa: CATGDYEQYF
d_call: -; j_call: TRBJ1-1; v_call: TRBV29-1; cdr3_aa: CSVEGQGMNTEAFF
d_call: -; j_call: TRBJ2-7; v_call: TRBV6-1; cdr3_aa: CASSGVTGPAWEQYF
d_call: TRBD2; j_call: TRBJ2-7; v_call: TRBV7-2; cdr3_aa: CASSLALPGLAGNEQYF
d_call: TRBD1; j_call: TRBJ1-5; v_call: TRBV27; cdr3_aa: CASSFRDRVHQPQHF
d_call: -; j_call: TRBJ2-1; v_call: TRBV4-2; cdr3_aa: CASSPPVTVGNEQFF
d_call: TRBD2; j_call: TRBJ2-5; v_call: TRBV7-6; cdr3_aa: CASSLDGLAGAETQYF
d_call: -; j_call: TRBJ2-2; v_call: TRBV5-1; cdr3_aa: CASSPDSVGEPGELFF
d_call: TRBD2; j_call: TRBJ2-1; v_call: TRBV2; cdr3_aa: CASGLAVYNEQFF
d_call: -; j_call: TRBJ2-2; v_call: TRBV29-1; cdr3_aa: CSVGQNTGELFF
d_call: -; j_call: TRBJ2-3; v_call: TRBV4-2; cdr3_aa: CASSEAGRTITDTQYF
d_call: TRBD2; j_call: TRBJ2-3; v_call: TRBV2; cdr3_aa: CASSELAGGADTQYF
d_call: TRBD2; j_call: TRBJ2-3; v_call: TRBV7-2; cdr3_aa: CAAGRVGTDTQYF
d_call: TRBD1; j_call: TRBJ1-1; v_call: TRBV6-5; cdr3_aa: CASSYPGQAWEGAFF
d_call: -; j_call: TRBJ2-6; v_call: TRBV6-5; cdr3_aa: CATRTDFSGANVLTF
d_call: -; j_call: TRBJ2-3; v_call: TRBV25-1; cdr3_aa: CASSDPGPGVDTQYF
d_call: -; j_call: TRBJ2-2; v_call: TRBV19; cdr3_aa: CASSTDRDYTGELFF
d_call: -; j_call: TRBJ1-4; v_call: TRBV4-1; cdr3_aa: CASSTRNEKLFF
d_call: -; j_call: TRBJ2-2; v_call: TRBV5-1; cdr3_aa: CASSGWTGNTGELFF
d_call: TRBD1; j_call: TRBJ2-7; v_call: TRBV28; cdr3_aa: CASSLRGQGLYEQYF
d_call: -; j_call: TRBJ1-5; v_call: TRBV5-8; cdr3_aa: CASIVVGGSLNQPQHF
d_call: -; j_call: TRBJ2-7; v_call: TRBV29-1; cdr3_aa: CSVAVQRVAVEQYF
d_call: TRBD1; j_call: TRBJ1-1; v_call: TRBV5-1; cdr3_aa: CASSSSVTGEAFF
d_call: TRBD2; j_call: TRBJ2-1; v_call: TRBV7-6; cdr3_aa: CASSKTSGRAVPYNEQFF
d_call: TRBD1; j_call: TRBJ2-7; v_call: TRBV2; cdr3_aa: CASRLNRQGFNEQYF
d_call: TRBD2; j_call: TRBJ2-6; v_call: TRBV5-4; cdr3_aa: CAFPTGGIRSGANVLTF
d_call: TRBD1; j_call: TRBJ2-2; v_call: TRBV6-4; cdr3_aa: CASRSLGQGEIGELFF
d_call: -; j_call: TRBJ2-1; v_call: TRBV14; cdr3_aa: CASSNSYNGQGFF
d_call: TRBD2; j_call: TRBJ2-5; v_call: TRBV4-2; cdr3_aa: CASSQVRSGREETQYF
d_call: TRBD1; j_call: TRBJ2-1; v_call: TRBV9; cdr3_aa: CASSVEDRGPYEQFF
d_call: -; j_call: TRBJ2-2; v_call: TRBV28; cdr3_aa: CASSLFPGTNTGELFF
d_call: -; j_call: TRBJ2-7; v_call: TRBV7-9; cdr3_aa: CASSSERYSYEQYF
d_call: TRBD1; j_call: TRBJ1-5; v_call: TRBV11-2; cdr3_aa: CASKRDRGDQPQHF
d_call: -; j_call: TRBJ1-2; v_call: TRBV7-9; cdr3_aa: CASSFQANYGYTF
d_call: TRBD1; j_call: TRBJ1-1; v_call: TRBV28; cdr3_aa: CASSPISIRDRGPASAEAFF
d_call: -; j_call: TRBJ2-3; v_call: TRBV18; cdr3_aa: CASSPKAEYTDTQYF
d_call: -; j_call: TRBJ1-2; v_call: TRBV7-6; cdr3_aa: CASSSSAYTAAGYGYTF
d_call: TRBD1; j_call: TRBJ1-2; v_call: TRBV10-3; cdr3_aa: CATWTGGYGYTF
d_call: -; j_call: TRBJ2-2; v_call: TRBV5-6; cdr3_aa: CASSRQVPNTGELFF
d_call: TRBD2; j_call: TRBJ2-1; v_call: TRBV6-1; cdr3_aa: CASRLAGEGNEQFF
d_call: -; j_call: TRBJ1-1; v_call: TRBV7-8; cdr3_aa: CASSFTENTEAFF
d_call: -; j_call: TRBJ1-1; v_call: TRBV7-6; cdr3_aa: CASSPGHQNTEAFF